The table lists the clone carrying this T cell receptor beta chain with many counts. From RNA transcripts, TCR beta CDR3 regions were amplified. In the first-round RT-PCR of the TCR CDR3, the HTBI primer set was used. TCRdb re-called the multiplex PCR reads with MiXCR, one entry per CDR3 protein. The sample has hundreds of thousands of distinct CDR3 sequences, 13% to 15% seen once. The record originates from a study of T cells in Graves' hyperthyroidism and ophthalmopathy. The junction had 11 bases not matched to a gene; V was cut back by 3 bases and J by 12 bases. CDR1 and CDR2 (germline): SGHTA, FQGNSA. The CDR3 has 14 amino acids.

This chain joins TRBV7-2 and TRBJ2-1; 7 bases map to TRBD2. This sequence was found in a woman in her 50s with Graves' ophthalmopathy. Sequencing input: blood. The CDR3 sequence is CASSFRGLVGGQFF. In DNA, the CDR3 is TGTGCCAGCAGCTTCCGCGGACTAGTTGGGGGGCAGTTCTTC.